A single sample is the source of the 11 T cell receptor beta chains below, sequenced in a study of cytomegalovirus exposure and HLA in healthy donors. It was with 60 Vbeta and 13 Jbeta primers that the PCR ran. Clones were read by immunoSEQ multiplex PCR, and TCRdb kept only the in-frame ones, dropping some. The sample has under 200,000 clones, around 82% seen once; the top ten hold under 0.4%. The sample was PBMCs. These TCRs come from a boy aged 2 to 10 in good health and CMV-seronegative.

V gene TRBV7-8 combines with J gene TRBJ1-5, with D possibly matching TRBD1 (5 bases). CDR3 size: 15 residues. Germline V gene lookup returns CDR1 SGHVS and CDR2 FQNEAQ. Trimming stripped 1 base from V and 4 bases from J, with 11 bases between. The DNA of the CDR3 is TGTGCCAGCAGCTTAGATGGAGGGGATAATCAGCCCCAGCATTTT. It codes for CASSLDGGDNQPQHF.

The chain recombines TRBV5-1 with TRBJ2-7, with 11 bases identical to TRBD2. CDR1 is SGHRS and CDR2 is YFSETQ in the germline V gene. The V segment lost 2 bases and the J segment 4 bases; nucleotides outside the gene matches: 2. The CDR3 is 14 amino acids. This CDR3 is CASSFTSGSYEQYF. The CDR3 DNA reads as TGCGCCAGCAGCTTTACTAGCGGGAGTTACGAGCAGTACTTC. Filled out from reference TRBV5-1 and TRBJ2-7, the complete variable domain reads KAGVTQTPRYLIKTRGQQVTLSCSPISGHRSVSWYQQTPGQGLQFLFEYFSETQRNKGNFPGRFSGRQFSNSRSEMNVSTLELGDSALYLCASSFTSGSYEQYFGPGTRLTVT.

The genes are TRBV6-6 and TRBJ2-5, with D maybe TRBD1 (5 bases). The germline V gene encodes CDR1 MNHNY and CDR2 SVGAGI (reference sequence). Trimming removed 5 bases from V and 2 bases from J, with 9 bases in between. This CDR3 contains 13 residues. Here the CDR3 reads CASSETDQETQYF. CDR3 nucleotides: TGTGCCAGCAGTGAGACAGATCAAGAGACCCAGTACTTC.

V usage is TRBV15 and J usage is TRBJ2-1; the match to TRBD1 covers 8 bases. The germline gives CDR1 LNHNV, CDR2 YYDKDF (reference sequence). The V gene end was trimmed by 0 bases and the J gene end by 4 bases; junction bases not matched to a gene: 8. The CDR3 loop spans 17 amino acids. CDR3 bases: TGTGCCACCAGCAGAGATCGGCAGGGGGCTTCGTACAATGAGCAGTTCTTC. Its protein is CATSRDRQGASYNEQFF.

Here the CDR3 DNA reads TGTGCCAGCAGTTCCCGGCCGGGACAGGGAATTTCCGGGGAGCTGTTTTTT. It translates to CASSSRPGQGISGELFF. The V and J genes are TRBV27 and TRBJ2-2; TRBD1 agrees at 9 bases. Per germline, CDR1 MNHEY and CDR2 SMNVEV (reference sequence). V lost 4 bases and J lost 6; bases outside the gene matches: 12. The CDR3 consists of 17 residues.

On this clone: An end of the junction does not agree with germline; a read error may underlie this. The V and J genes are TRBV5-8 and TRBJ2-3; D remains unclear. The CDR3 sequence is 15 residues long. Germline V CDR1 and CDR2: SGHTS, YDEGEE. CDR3 sequence reads: CASRLGYGSTDTQYF. The CDR3 DNA is TGTGCCAGCAGATTGGGTTACGGGAGCACAGATACGCAGTATTTT. Supplemented by reference TRBV5-8 and TRBJ2-3, the full variable domain reads EAGVTQSPTHLIKTRGQQATLRCSPISGHTSVYWYQQALGLGLQFLLWYDEGEERNRGNFPPRFSGRQFPNYSSELNVNALELEDSALYLCASRLGYGSTDTQYFGPGTRLTVL.

The chain is built from TRBV5-6 and TRBJ2-1, with 8 bases that match TRBD1. The CDR3 extends over 15 amino acids. Unmatched junction bases numbered 4, after V lost 2 bases and J lost 3 bases. Looked up from germline, CDR1 is SGHDT and CDR2 is YYEEEE. The CDR3 nucleotides are TGTGCCAGCAGCTTCGGGACAGGCAACTACAATGAGCAGTTCTTC. It yields the protein CASSFGTGNYNEQFF.

The chain employs TRBV9 and TRBJ1-2, with D hard to call. V was trimmed by 0 bases and J by 4 bases, leaving 16 bases between them. Germline V gene lookup returns CDR1 SGDLS and CDR2 YYNGEE. This CDR3 has 16 amino acids. CDR3 nucleotides: TGTGCCAGCAGCGTAGCACCCCCGGGGAGATCCTATGGCTACACCTTC. It is translated as CASSVAPPGRSYGYTF.

The V gene is TRBV19, the J gene TRBJ1-5; maybe TRBD1 (5 bases). Deletions cut 6 bases from V and 3 bases from J, with 15 bases between. The CDR3 covers 15 residues. Germline V lookup: CDR1 LNHDA, CDR2 SQIVND (reference sequence). The CDR3 spells CASRLLDRPNQPQHF. CDR3 sequence (DNA): TGTGCCAGTAGACTCCTCGACAGACCCAATCAGCCCCAGCATTTT. The full variable domain, completed using reference TRBV19 and TRBJ1-5, is DGGITQSPKYLFRKEGQNVTLSCEQNLNHDAMYWYRQDPGQGLRLIYYSQIVNDFQKGDIAEGYSVSREKKESFPLTVTSAQKNPTAFYLCASRLLDRPNQPQHFGDGTRLSIL.

The V call is TRBV28, the J call TRBJ2-1, with 10 bases lining up with TRBD2. CDR3 length: 15 residues. The V segment lost 2 bases and the J segment 10 bases; nucleotides outside the gene matches: 8. Per the germline V gene, CDR1 is MDHEN and CDR2 is SYDVKM. CDR3 sequence reads: CASSLLTSGIREQFF. The CDR3 DNA reads TGTGCCAGCAGTTTACTAACTAGCGGGATTCGCGAGCAGTTCTTC.

In its sample, this clone was seen once. The chain is built from TRBV28 and TRBJ1-2; D perhaps matches TRBD1 (6 bases). Germline V gene lookup returns CDR1 MDHEN and CDR2 SYDVKM. The CDR3 consists of 16 residues. Trimming shortened V by 5 bases and J by 6 bases, and 22 bases separated the two germline ends. CDR3 DNA sequence: TGTGCCAGCAGTCCAACCCCCCAGGGGATCGGGAATGGCTACACCTTC. Amino acids: CASSPTPQGIGNGYTF.